A single sample gave rise to the 3 T cell receptor beta chains below, sequenced in a study of beta chain features in type 1 diabetes listed by TCRdb under 2018. Library generation was performed with the immunoSEQ multiplex PCR assay. The entire amount of isolated RNA was reverse transcribed using the High Capacity cDNA Reverse Transcription Kit, so the sequenced TCRB transcripts were expressed ones. TCRdb holds this immuneACCESS table with in-frame rearrangements only. Some clones are missing; in checked studies, unresolved V genes explain under half, and the rest has no known cause. The sample data list 150,000 to 180,000 clones, and over 8.5% of these were observed just once. Together, the top ten hold about 2% of the sample. The source material was central memory CD4+ T cells from blood. These receptors all come from a man between 18 and 29 years old in good health.

A few counts support this clone. This chain connects TRBV6-5 to TRBJ2-3; 7 bases fit TRBD2. Germline CDR1 reads MNHEY; CDR2 reads SVGAGI. The J segment lost 0 bases and the V segment lost 2 bases, leaving 2 bases of the junction unmatched. This CDR3 region has 15 residues. The DNA of the CDR3 is TGTGCCAGCAGTTACGGCGGGAGAAGCACAGATACGCAGTATTTT. Its protein product is CASSYGGRSTDTQYF.

This clone turned up a few times. In the same sample, other DNA sequences code for this CDR3. The rearrangement uses TRBV7-2 and TRBJ1-2, with D unresolved. The CDR3 spans 12 residues. V lost 0 bases to trimming and J lost 2 bases, with 1 base between them. CDR1 and CDR2 (germline): SGHTA, FQGNSA. CDR3 residues: CASSLANYGYTF. Written as DNA, the CDR3 is TGTGCCAGCAGCTTAGCAAACTATGGCTACACCTTC. Using reference TRBV7-2 and TRBJ1-2 for the parts outside the CDR3, the full variable domain is GAGVSQSPSNKVTEKGKDVELRCDPISGHTALYWYRQSLGQGLEFLIYFQGNSAPDKSGLPSDRFSAERTGGSVSTLTIQRTQQEDSAVYLCASSLANYGYTFGSGTRLTVV.

With regard to this clone: This same CDR3 is encoded by further DNA sequences in the sample. The CDR3 spells CASSVVGGEQYF. The CDR3 coding sequence is TGTGCCAGCAGCGTAGTTGGGGGCGAGCAGTACTTC. The V call is TRBV9, the J call TRBJ2-7; D possibly uses TRBD1 or TRBD2 (5 bases each). This CDR3 is 12 amino acids long. Per the germline V gene, CDR1 is SGDLS and CDR2 is YYNGEE. The V end lost 0 bases, the J end lost 6 bases, and 7 bases lay between the germline ends.